This T cell receptor (beta chain) originates from a study of blood T cell repertoires in COVID-19. Study details: Nucleic acid was either cDNA or gDNA, and it came from T cells, B-cell-depleted T cells, or PBMCs.

The CDR3 is 13 residues long. Per germline, CDR1 LNHDA and CDR2 SQIVND (reference sequence). Trimming pared 3 bases from V and 13 bases from J, leaving 16 bases between. As handled by the study authors: Estimation of nucleated cell counts was performed using reference gene primer amplification. Libraries were prepared by immunoSEQ multiplex PCR; TCRdb keeps only in-frame clonotypes and omits some of them. V, J and clone size derive from that table, while D and trimming were established from the DNA sequence. Here the sample spans 97,000 or so clones, just under 85% being singletons. The chain combines TRBV19 with TRBJ2-1; D is possibly TRBD2 (6 bases). The receptor was isolated from a man aged 70-80 years with acute or convalescent COVID-19. Sequencing was done on a sample of peripheral blood. The CDR3 DNA follows: TGTGCCAGTAGTATTGAGCGCCCCGCGGGACAGTTCTTC. It yields the protein CASSIERPAGQFF.